A single sample is the source of the 27 T cell receptor beta chains below, sequenced in a study of cytomegalovirus exposure and HLA in healthy donors (dated by TCRdb to between 2016 and 2019). The library was obtained by the immunoSEQ multiplex PCR assay. TCRdb holds this immuneACCESS table with in-frame rearrangements only. Some clones are missing; in checked studies, unresolved V genes explain under half, and the rest has no known cause. This sample holds a few hundred thousand clones; approximately 86% were observed only once. Of the sample, more than 0.95% falls within the top ten clones. The specimen sequenced was PBMCs. The receptors originated from a man aged 25-45 years in good health and CMV-seronegative.

The chain carries TRBV6-1 and TRBJ2-5, with 9 bases identical to TRBD1. Germline loops: CDR1 MNHNS, CDR2 SASEGT. The CDR3 consists of 15 residues. With V trimmed by 0 bases and J by 5 bases, 4 bases remained unmatched. As DNA, the CDR3 is TGTGCCAGCAGTGAAGCGCTCGGACAGGGGGAGACCCAGTACTTC. This translates into CASSEALGQGETQYF.

The V and J genes are TRBV6-1 and TRBJ1-2, with 7 bases matching TRBD1. This CDR3 is 14 amino acids long. V shed 0 bases, J shed 8 bases, and the junction held 6 bases outside the gene matches. In germline, CDR1 is MNHNS, CDR2 SASEGT. CDR3 bases: TGTGCCAGCAGTGAAGCCGACAGGGCCCGGGGCTACACCTTC. Translation: CASSEADRARGYTF.

V is TRBV4-3 and J is TRBJ2-7, with unresolved D. CDR3 length equals 16 residues. CDR1 LGHNA and CDR2 YSLEER come from the germline V gene. V dropped 4 bases and J dropped 2 bases, with 18 bases sitting between them. CDR3 bases: TGCGCCAGCAGCCGAGATGTGGCTGGCACCCCCTACGAGCAGTACTTC. This codes for CASSRDVAGTPYEQYF.

The J gene is TRBJ2-7, the V gene TRBV6-1; TRBD2 matches 10 bases. Per germline, CDR1 MNHNS and CDR2 SASEGT. This CDR3 comprises 16 residues. Germline trimming cut 4 bases from V and 2 bases from J; bases unmatched to any gene: 8. The CDR3 protein is CASSVLTSGKPYEQYF. The CDR3, as DNA: TGTGCCAGCAGTGTCCTAACTAGCGGGAAACCCTACGAGCAGTACTTC.

The genes are TRBV11-2 and TRBJ2-1, with 9 nucleotides matching TRBD2. The CDR3 runs to 16 residues. CDR1 and CDR2 from the germline V gene are SGHAT and FQNNGV. The V gene end was trimmed by 4 bases and the J gene end by 7 bases; junction bases not matched to a gene: 11. The DNA of the CDR3 is TGTGCCAGCAGCTCCCTCCGGCGGGGGGGCGTGAATGAGCAGTTCTTC. This encodes CASSSLRRGGVNEQFF.

This CDR3 is CASSQLPGLGTEAFF. The CDR3 region has the DNA TGCGCCAGCAGCCAATTACCGGGACTTGGAACTGAAGCTTTCTTT. The chain is built from TRBV4-3 and TRBJ1-1; D might be TRBD1 (5 bases). V shed 2 bases and J shed 5 bases, with 15 bases lying between them. Germline V gives CDR1 LGHNA, CDR2 YSLEER. The length of the CDR3 is 15 residues.

This chain joins TRBV15 and TRBJ1-4, with D perhaps TRBD1 (5 bases). In germline, CDR1 is LNHNV, CDR2 YYDKDF (reference sequence). The CDR3 contains 13 residues. Trimming left V 0 bases short and J 8 bases short, with 7 bases between. The chain's CDR3 is CATSRDRGEKLFF. The CDR3 region has the DNA TGTGCCACCAGCAGAGATCGGGGGGAAAAACTGTTTTTT.

This clone was seen a single time. This sequence joins TRBV5-6 and TRBJ1-3; D is ambiguous. The CDR3 is 15 amino acids. Germline V gene data show CDR1 as SGHDT and CDR2 as YYEEEE. The ends were cut back, 1 base at V and 2 bases at J, with 10 bases in the middle. CDR3 residues: CASSLRSVTGNTIYF. CDR3 DNA sequence: TGTGCCAGCAGCTTGCGCTCGGTTACTGGAAACACCATATATTTT.

V gene TRBV7-6 combines with J gene TRBJ1-1; 7 bases are shared with TRBD1. Germline V lookup: CDR1 SGHVS, CDR2 FNYEAQ. The J segment lost 0 bases and the V segment lost 4 bases, leaving 8 bases of the junction unmatched. The CDR3 has 16 amino acids. For the CDR3, the DNA is TGTGCCAGCAGCTCAGCCAGGGGACAGTTGAACACTGAAGCTTTCTTT. This encodes CASSSARGQLNTEAFF.

This chain joins TRBV2 and TRBJ2-2; 9 nucleotides align to TRBD1. Germline assignment: CDR1 SNHLY and CDR2 FYNNEI. Trimming cost V 8 bases and J 3 bases; bases outside gene matches: 4. The CDR3 has 14 residues. The CDR3 DNA reads as TGTGCCAGCCGGACAGGGGAATACACCGGGGAGCTGTTTTTT. This encodes CASRTGEYTGELFF.

This rearrangement joins TRBV5-5 to TRBJ2-7, with D perhaps matching TRBD1 (6 bases). V lost 0 bases, J lost 0 bases, and 10 bases lay in between. The CDR3 is 15 residues long. Germline CDR1 reads SGHKS; CDR2 reads YYEKEE (reference sequence). The CDR3: CASSLGTEISYEQYF. CDR3 DNA: TGTGCCAGCAGCTTGGGGACAGAGATCTCCTACGAGCAGTACTTC.

This sequence joins TRBV28 and TRBJ2-1, with D perhaps TRBD1 (6 bases). The germline CDR1 and CDR2 sequences are MDHEN and SYDVKM. This CDR3 has 15 amino acids. V was cut by 6 bases and J by 6 bases, with 18 bases left in between. This CDR3 reads CASRMNRVSINEQFF. CDR3 coding DNA: TGTGCCAGCAGGATGAACAGGGTGAGCATCAATGAGCAGTTCTTC.

The CDR3 region has the DNA TGTGCCAGCAGCTTAGTGCCGACAGGGCCGGGGAATGAGCAGTTCTTC. Translating gives CASSLVPTGPGNEQFF. The J gene is TRBJ2-1, the V gene TRBV7-7, with 7 bases lining up with TRBD1. Germline CDR1 is SSHAT and CDR2 is FNYEAQ (reference sequence). This CDR3 has 16 amino acids. V gave up 1 base and J gave up 7 bases; unmatched junction bases: 10.

The V and J genes are TRBV10-1 and TRBJ2-7; 11 bases line up with TRBD2. Germline V lookup: CDR1 WNHNN, CDR2 SYGVQD (reference sequence). V lost 5 bases to trimming and J lost 3 bases; unmatched junction nucleotides: 0. CDR3 length: 13 amino acids. CDR3 sequence (DNA): TGCGCCAGCAGTACTAGCGGGAGCTACGAGCAGTACTTC. Translation: CASSTSGSYEQYF.

The CDR3 DNA is TGTGCCAGCAGTTATCAGGGTACCTATGGCTACACCTTC. This encodes CASSYQGTYGYTF. The genes are TRBV6-5 and TRBJ1-2; TRBD1 might be the D (5 bases). Per the germline V gene, CDR1 is MNHEY and CDR2 is SVGAGI. V was shortened by 3 bases and J by 4 bases, with 9 bases between the two germline ends. CDR3 length equals 13 residues.

This sequence joins TRBV4-2 and TRBJ1-4; TRBD1 aligns across 9 bases. Per germline, CDR1 LGHNA and CDR2 YNFKEQ. Trimming cost V 4 bases and J 5 bases; bases outside gene matches: 11. This CDR3 spans 17 amino acids. The CDR3 reads CASSRATGGPLNEKLFF. The CDR3 region has the DNA TGTGCCAGCAGCCGAGCTACAGGGGGCCCCCTAAATGAAAAACTGTTTTTT.

The CDR3 is CASSYDSPRYGYTF. DNA of the CDR3: TGTGCCAGCAGTTACGACAGTCCTAGGTATGGCTACACCTTC. This chain joins TRBV7-9 and TRBJ1-2, with D possibly TRBD1 on 5 matching bases. CDR1 is SEHNR, CDR2 FQNEAQ, per germline (reference sequence). The CDR3 loop spans 14 amino acids. The V end lost 6 bases, the J end lost 5 bases, and 16 bases lay between the germline ends.

The chain employs TRBV18 and TRBJ1-5; the match to TRBD1 covers 9 bases. The CDR3 runs to 14 residues. With V trimmed by 6 bases and J by 6 bases, 6 bases remained unmatched. Germline V CDR1 and CDR2: KGHSH, LQKENI. This CDR3 is CASSQQGAGQPQHF. CDR3 nucleotide sequence: TGTGCCAGCTCGCAACAGGGGGCAGGTCAGCCCCAGCATTTT.

This clone was counted once. The chain couples TRBV5-6 to TRBJ1-5, with 8 bases lining up with TRBD1. Germline V lookup: CDR1 SGHDT, CDR2 YYEEEE. V lost 4 bases to trimming and J lost 6 bases; unmatched junction nucleotides: 6. This CDR3 is built from 14 residues. CDR3 region: CASSTRTGFQPQHF. The CDR3 bases are TGTGCCAGCAGCACTAGGACAGGGTTTCAGCCCCAGCATTTT.

The V gene is TRBV27, the J gene TRBJ2-4; 7 bases map to TRBD2. Germline V gene sequence: CDR1 MNHEY, CDR2 SMNVEV (reference sequence). This CDR3 is 15 amino acids long. J was trimmed by 3 bases and V by 8 bases; bases with no gene match: 10. Written as DNA, the CDR3 is TGTGCCAGCTGCTCGGGCGGGGGAGGCAAAAACATTCAGTACTTC. Translated, it gives CASCSGGGGKNIQYF.

This clone was seen a few times. This rearrangement joins TRBV2 to TRBJ1-5; D is ambiguous. The CDR3 is made up of 15 amino acids. The germline gives CDR1 SNHLY, CDR2 FYNNEI. V was pared by 1 base and J by 0 bases, with 7 bases between. The CDR3 coding sequence is TGTGCCAGCAGTGAAGGTGTCAGTAGCAATCAGCCCCAGCATTTT. Residues: CASSEGVSSNQPQHF.

This chain links TRBV5-1 with TRBJ2-7; TRBD1 is a possible D gene (6 bases). CDR3 length: 16 amino acids. Germline assignment: CDR1 SGHRS and CDR2 YFSETQ. The V end was cut by 1 base, the J end by 2 bases, with 16 bases between. This CDR3 reads CASSLTPQGYTYEQYF. Written as DNA, the CDR3 is TGCGCCAGCAGCTTGACCCCACAGGGTTACACCTACGAGCAGTACTTC. The full variable domain, its missing parts supplied by reference TRBV5-1 and TRBJ2-7, is KAGVTQTPRYLIKTRGQQVTLSCSPISGHRSVSWYQQTPGQGLQFLFEYFSETQRNKGNFPGRFSGRQFSNSRSEMNVSTLELGDSALYLCASSLTPQGYTYEQYFGPGTRLTVT.

Points on this clone: Likely a read error: the CDR3 ends without its conserved phenylalanine or tryptophan. The DNA is left out, because the CDR3 cannot be placed on it with certainty; the CDR3 is given as TCRdb lists it. This chain joins TRBV27 and TRBJ2-7; the D call TRBD1 from the table was never checked on the DNA. Germline V gives CDR1 MNHEY, CDR2 SMNVEV (reference sequence). The CDR3 spans 12 amino acids, including both terminal residues. CDR3 sequence reads: CASSPGTGPLHT.

J is TRBJ1-1 and V is TRBV29-1, with D possibly matching TRBD1 (6 bases). Germline assignment: CDR1 SQVTM and CDR2 ANQGSEA. V was cut by 6 bases and J by 4 bases, with 9 bases left in between. The CDR3 extends over 11 amino acids. The CDR3 nucleotides read TGCAGCGTAGGGACACCCACTGAAGCTTTCTTT. This sequence encodes CSVGTPTEAFF.

This clone appeared once. The chain is built from TRBV7-6 and TRBJ1-4; D is undetermined. V lost 3 bases, J lost 2 bases, and 7 bases lay in between. Germline V lookup: CDR1 SGHVS, CDR2 FNYEAQ. The CDR3 spans 14 residues. The CDR3 here is CASSLYGTNEKLFF. The DNA for the CDR3 is TGTGCCAGCAGCTTGTACGGTACTAATGAAAAACTGTTTTTT.

V gene TRBV12-5 combines with J gene TRBJ2-1; 10 positions agree with TRBD1. With V trimmed by 4 bases and J by 9 bases, 6 bases remained unmatched. The CDR3 loop spans 14 amino acids. Germline V gene lookup returns CDR1 LGHNT and CDR2 FRNRAP. The CDR3 here is CASGYGQGGGEQFF. Written as DNA, the CDR3 is TGTGCTAGTGGTTATGGACAGGGGGGTGGTGAGCAGTTCTTC.

The genes are TRBV7-8 and TRBJ1-4, with D possibly TRBD1 on 5 matching bases. The CDR3 covers 14 residues. Trimming removed 1 base at V and 10 bases at J, with 13 bases between. Germline CDR1 and CDR2: SGHVS and FQNEAQ. The CDR3 reads CASSLVQVSGKLFF. DNA of the CDR3: TGTGCCAGCAGCTTAGTACAGGTATCCGGAAAACTGTTTTTT.